This T cell receptor beta chain appears in the sequencing data of a study of T cell repertoires in cytomegalovirus infection. Study conclusions and caveats: CMV-specific TCR beta clonotypes restricted by HLA-C were the ones dominating the ex vivo response.

This clonotype occurred a few times. Its matching antigen is unknown. Via MiXCR, TCRdb re-called the reads, giving one row per CDR3 protein. Found here are about 830,000 distinct CDR3 sequences, less than 35% of them singletons; the top ten hold roughly an eighth. CDR1 is SGHTA and CDR2 is FQGNSA in the germline V gene. This CDR3 is built from 17 residues. After removal of 5 bases from V and 0 bases from J, the junction contained 7 bases not matched to a gene. The specimen was cultured CD8+ T cells from PBMCs, collected from culture after CMV antigen stimulation. The TCR sequence derives from a human donor in good health (CMV status not recorded). Some clones in this sample may be carry-over from other donors' samples. The rearrangement uses TRBV7-2 and TRBJ2-6; 7 positions agree with TRBD1. The CDR3 is CASSLPGQFSGANVLTF. The CDR3 DNA reads as TGTGCCAGCAGCCTTCCGGGACAGTTCTCTGGGGCCAACGTCCTGACTTTC.